This T cell receptor beta chain appears in the sequencing data of a study of T cells in tuberculosis. As for the study in general: Sequenced TCRs come from CD1B-GMM tetramer-binding T cells.

Repertoires were generated with immunoSEQ multiplex PCR, while TCRdb's copy carries only in-frame clones and drops some. The table has about 88,000 clones, roughly 91% seen once. Thawed, overnight-rested PBMC were stained with GMM-loaded CD1B tetramer, viability dye and anti-CD3, then sorted. C32 glucose monomycolate from Rhodococcus equi was loaded onto the CD1B tetramers. Tetramer-negative cells, about 94,000 per donor, were also sorted. This clonotype was sampled from an adult woman with latent tuberculosis. What was sequenced was CD1b-GMM tetramer-negative cells sorted from PBMCs.

The chain's CDR3 is CAWDRGLDFTGHYEQYF. The CDR3 region has the DNA TGTGCCTGGGACCGCGGACTAGACTTCACCGGTCACTACGAGCAGTACTTC. The V and J genes are TRBV30 and TRBJ2-7, with 7 nucleotides matching TRBD2. CDR3 length: 17 amino acids. The germline V gene encodes CDR1 GTSNPN and CDR2 SVGIG (reference sequence). With V trimmed by 5 bases and J by 3 bases, 19 bases remained unmatched.